These T cell receptor beta chains were read from a single sample in a study of T cells after yellow fever vaccination. MiXCR was run by TCRdb on the 5' RACE reads, yielding one entry per CDR3 protein. The sample has around 530,000 distinct CDR3 sequences, 17% seen once. The specimen was PBMCs, collected 5 days after the first yellow fever vaccination. The receptors here all came from a man between 18 and 35 years old who received the YFV17D yellow fever vaccine. Both conserved end residues are part of each CDR3. A D gene is named only where the DNA matches it firmly. Rows may omit the clone size; those that give it use once, few, many or a size class.

size: NA; V: TRBV19; D: TRBD2; J: TRBJ2-7; CDR3: CASSLLAGSTYEQYF; DNA: TGTGCCAGTAGTCTACTAGCGGGGTCCACCTACGAGCAGTACTTC
size: many; V: TRBV30; D: NA; J: TRBJ2-1; CDR3: CAWSVPGDPYNEQFF; DNA: TGTGCCTGGAGTGTACCGGGGGACCCCTACAATGAGCAGTTCTTC
size: few; V: TRBV4-1; D: NA; J: TRBJ2-5; CDR3: CASSQGRLGETQYF; DNA: TGCGCCAGCAGCCAAGGGAGGCTAGGAGAGACCCAGTACTTC
size: few; V: TRBV5-1; D: TRBD1; J: TRBJ1-1; CDR3: CASSPVPGQGLRTEAFF; DNA: TGCGCCAGCAGCCCCGTCCCGGGACAGGGATTGAGGACTGAAGCTTTCTTT
size: NA; V: TRBV5-1; D: NA; J: TRBJ1-1; CDR3: CASSLGTGSGTEAFF; DNA: TGCGCCAGCAGCTTGGGAACAGGGAGCGGGACTGAAGCTTTCTTT
size: few; V: TRBV5-1; D: TRBD2; J: TRBJ2-5; CDR3: CASSLDLPASGGEETQYF; DNA: TGCGCCAGCAGCTTGGACCTTCCGGCTAGCGGGGGGGAAGAGACCCAGTACTTC
size: NA; V: TRBV5-4; D: TRBD1; J: TRBJ2-7; CDR3: CASRPGQGGYEQYF; DNA: TGTGCCAGCAGACCGGGACAGGGCGGCTACGAGCAGTACTTC
size: few; V: TRBV11-2; D: NA; J: TRBJ2-3; CDR3: CASSSPVDTDTQYF; DNA: TGTGCCAGCAGCTCGCCCGTTGACACAGATACGCAGTATTTT
size: NA; V: TRBV7-2; D: NA; J: TRBJ2-3; CDR3: CASCLGGTDTQYF; DNA: TGTGCCAGTTGCTTGGGTGGAACAGATACGCAGTATTTT
size: NA; V: TRBV20-1; D: NA; J: TRBJ2-3; CDR3: CSARDLRWDTQYF; DNA: TGCAGTGCCAGAGATCTTAGGTGGGATACGCAGTATTTT
size: many; V: TRBV6-4; D: NA; J: TRBJ2-3; CDR3: CASSQRDTDTQYF; DNA: TGTGCCAGCAGTCAAAGGGATACAGATACGCAGTATTTT
size: few; V: TRBV4-1; D: NA; J: TRBJ1-6; CDR3: CASSQVAAGRNSPLHF; DNA: TGCGCCAGCAGCCAAGTAGCCGCAGGGCGGAATTCACCCCTCCACTTT
size: NA; V: TRBV20-1; D: TRBD1; J: TRBJ1-1; CDR3: CSARRLGQGNTEAFF; DNA: TGCAGTGCTAGACGTTTAGGACAGGGTAACACTGAAGCTTTCTTT
size: NA; V: TRBV12-3/TRBV12-4; D: TRBD2; J: TRBJ2-1; CDR3: CASSSGLARDEQFF; DNA: TGTGCCAGCAGTTCTGGACTAGCTCGTGATGAGCAGTTCTTC
size: few; V: TRBV27; D: TRBD1; J: TRBJ1-1; CDR3: CASRTGTGSEGTEAFF; DNA: TGTGCCAGCAGAACCGGGACAGGGAGTGAGGGGACTGAAGCTTTCTTT
size: NA; V: TRBV7-3; D: NA; J: TRBJ2-1; CDR3: CASSLTTSNNEQFF; DNA: TGTGCCAGCAGCCTCACAACTAGCAACAATGAGCAGTTCTTC
size: NA; V: TRBV12-3/TRBV12-4; D: TRBD2; J: TRBJ2-1; CDR3: CASSLVSGGSNEQFF; DNA: TGTGCCAGCAGTTTAGTGAGCGGGGGGTCCAATGAGCAGTTCTTC
size: NA; V: TRBV7-3; D: NA; J: TRBJ2-6; CDR3: CASSKQGAPGANVLTF; DNA: TGTGCCAGCAGTAAACAGGGCGCTCCTGGGGCCAACGTCCTGACTTTC
size: NA; V: TRBV7-2; D: TRBD1; J: TRBJ1-4; CDR3: CASSPWTGVGEKLFF; DNA: TGTGCCAGCAGCCCTTGGACAGGGGTGGGTGAAAAACTGTTTTTT
size: few; V: TRBV20-1; D: TRBD1; J: TRBJ1-2; CDR3: CSARDTGGLSGYTF; DNA: TGCAGTGCTAGAGACACAGGGGGCCTCTCCGGCTACACCTTC
size: few; V: TRBV7-2; D: TRBD1; J: TRBJ2-3; CDR3: CASSLGGTGSTDTQYF; DNA: TGTGCCAGCAGCTTAGGGGGGACAGGATCGACAGATACGCAGTATTTT
size: few; V: TRBV27; D: TRBD2; J: TRBJ2-1; CDR3: CASRIGTSVYNEQFF; DNA: TGTGCCAGCAGGATCGGGACTAGCGTGTACAATGAGCAGTTCTTC
size: NA; V: TRBV29-1; D: NA; J: TRBJ2-1; CDR3: CSVGAALNNEQFF; DNA: TGCAGCGTTGGGGCAGCCTTGAACAATGAGCAGTTCTTC
size: few; V: TRBV2; D: NA; J: TRBJ2-7; CDR3: CASTPGPEPHEQYF; DNA: TGTGCCAGCACACCCGGGCCCGAACCCCACGAGCAGTACTTC